This T cell receptor beta chain was documented in a study of shared clonotypes between healthy human individuals. A note on this clone: What it recognizes is unknown. Other DNA variants within this sample encode the same CDR3.

Replicate sorted-subset PCRs were loaded with approximately 200 ng DNA, 30,000 to 35,000 T cell genomes. Using immunoSEQ multiplex PCR, the repertoire was profiled, and TCRdb retains in-frame clones only, with some absent. The sample records under 2,000,000 clones, just under 95% being singletons. Naive CD8 isolation took CD45RO-negative cells positively selected for CCR7 and excluded terminally differentiated effector memory CD45RA+ cells. Study results and limitations: Measured sharing among donors was expected to vary with sequencing depth. Of the naive CD4 clonotypes, about 5% were shared across a few donors. Incompleteness in sorted-subset sequencing, despite large depth, was shown by rarefaction.

Germline CDR1 and CDR2: MNHEY and SMNVEV (reference sequence). V lost 8 bases, J lost 2 bases, and 13 bases lay in between. The CDR3 extends over 13 amino acids. This receptor was identified in a man aged 18 to 29 in good health. The specimen was naive CD8+ T cells sorted from blood. This sequence joins TRBV27 and TRBJ2-7, with D possibly being TRBD1 (6 bases). Written as DNA, the CDR3 is TGTGCCAGCTCTCCGACAGGCCCCTACGAGCAGTACTTC. It translates to CASSPTGPYEQYF.